This T cell receptor beta chain was retrieved from a study of identical twins. Findings and caveats of the study: With abundant cord blood beta clonotypes, insertions were fewer; memory repertoires showed no such pattern.

CDR3 length: 14 amino acids. Germline CDR1 and CDR2: SNHLY and FYNNEI. V lost 7 bases and J lost 6; bases outside the gene matches: 5. TCRdb ran MiXCR on the 5' RACE reads and lists one entry per CDR3 protein. The sample lists 500,000 to 700,000 distinct CDR3 sequences, 7% to 7.5% occurring once. A remark on this clonotype: Its antigen is unknown.

This same sample was also part of a study on yellow fever vaccine responses in identical twins.

The specimen was PBMCs. The chain couples TRBV2 to TRBJ2-1; 11 nucleotides line up with TRBD1. The clonotype comes from a young woman in good health. This CDR3 reads CASNWDRGANEQFF. CDR3 DNA sequence: TGTGCCAGCAATTGGGACAGGGGGGCCAATGAGCAGTTCTTC.